This T cell receptor beta chain was sequenced for a study of cytomegalovirus exposure and HLA in healthy donors. Study findings and constraints: Presence/absence comparisons presumed near-even sequencing depth among donors.

A word on this clone: Its antigen is undetermined.

PCR was performed using 60 Vbeta and 13 Jbeta primers. Method: immunoSEQ multiplex PCR; TCRdb's copy keeps in-frame clones and lacks some. This table holds approximately 110,000 clones. This TCR came from a man between 18 and 35 years old in good health and CMV-seronegative. Sequencing input: PBMCs.

The CDR3 reads CASSEDRGTNSPLHF. CDR3 DNA sequence: TGCGCCAGCAGTGAAGACAGGGGAACTAATTCACCCCTCCACTTT. This chain joins TRBV10-1 and TRBJ1-6; 8 positions match TRBD1. The junction had 4 bases not matched to a gene; V was cut back by 3 bases and J by 6 bases. The CDR3 length is 15 residues. Germline values: CDR1 WNHNN, CDR2 SYGVQD (reference sequence).